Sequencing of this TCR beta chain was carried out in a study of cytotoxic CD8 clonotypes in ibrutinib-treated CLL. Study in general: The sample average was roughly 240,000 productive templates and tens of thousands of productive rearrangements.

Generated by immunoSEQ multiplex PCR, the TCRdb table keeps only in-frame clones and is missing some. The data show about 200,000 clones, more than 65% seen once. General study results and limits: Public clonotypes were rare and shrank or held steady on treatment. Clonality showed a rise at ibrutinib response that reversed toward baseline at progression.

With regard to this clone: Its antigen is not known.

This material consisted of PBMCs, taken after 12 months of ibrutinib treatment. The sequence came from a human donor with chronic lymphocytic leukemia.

DNA for the CDR3: TGCGCCAGCAGCTTTAGCACGGGGCCGGACTACGAGCAGTACTTC. Protein: CASSFSTGPDYEQYF. The J gene is TRBJ2-7, the V gene TRBV5-1, with D perhaps assigned TRBD1 or TRBD2 (5 bases each). The CDR3 totals 15 residues. Germline V gene sequence: CDR1 SGHRS, CDR2 YFSETQ. Between the trimmed V and J ends, which lost 2 bases and 3 bases, there was a span of 15 bases.